Listed below are T cell receptor beta chains from one sample, sequenced in a study of cytomegalovirus exposure and HLA in healthy donors. Data came from immunoSEQ multiplex PCR; TCRdb stores just in-frame clones and leaves some out. This sample carries fewer than 150,000 clones, 75% to 85% of them seen once, and the ten largest clones take 1%. The sample consisted of PBMCs. The receptors derive from a man between 35 and 55 years old in good health and CMV-seronegative. Both conserved end residues are part of each CDR3. A D gene is named only where the DNA matches it firmly. The size entry is marked missing in some rows and otherwise reads once, few, many or a size class.

v_gene: TRBV5-1; len: 15; d_gene: .; j_gene: TRBJ2-2; abundance: .; CDR3nt: TGCGCCAGCAGCGAACGGGACACTAACACCGGGGAGCTGTTTTTT; CDR3aa: CASSERDTNTGELFF
v_gene: TRBV5-6; len: 15; d_gene: TRBD2; j_gene: TRBJ2-1; abundance: .; CDR3nt: TGTGCCAGCAGCCCGGGGACTAGTATTTACAATGAGCAGTTCTTC; CDR3aa: CASSPGTSIYNEQFF
v_gene: TRBV5-1; len: 18; d_gene: TRBD2; j_gene: TRBJ2-1; abundance: .; CDR3nt: TGCGCCAGCAGCAGCGGGAGCCTAGCGGGGGGGCACTACAATGAGCAGTTCTTC; CDR3aa: CASSSGSLAGGHYNEQFF
v_gene: TRBV7-7; len: 15; d_gene: TRBD1; j_gene: TRBJ2-1; abundance: .; CDR3nt: TGTGCCAGCAGCTTAGCTGGGGCAGGGGGCAATGAGCAGTTCTTC; CDR3aa: CASSLAGAGGNEQFF
v_gene: TRBV28; len: 15; d_gene: TRBD2; j_gene: TRBJ2-7; abundance: .; CDR3nt: TGTGCCAGCAGCCCCCGACTAGCGGGAGAATACGAGCAGTACTTC; CDR3aa: CASSPRLAGEYEQYF
v_gene: TRBV2; len: 13; d_gene: .; j_gene: TRBJ2-7; abundance: .; CDR3nt: TGTGCCAGCAGAGATACGACACTCGGCGAGCAGTACTTC; CDR3aa: CASRDTTLGEQYF
v_gene: TRBV6-5; len: 14; d_gene: .; j_gene: TRBJ2-2; abundance: .; CDR3nt: TGTGCCAGCAGTTACTCTCATAACACCGGGGAGCTGTTTTTT; CDR3aa: CASSYSHNTGELFF
v_gene: TRBV5-1; len: 17; d_gene: TRBD2; j_gene: TRBJ2-1; abundance: few; CDR3nt: TGCGCCAGCAGCTTGGCACCTAGCGGGAGGGGGGGCGATGAGCAGTTCTTC; CDR3aa: CASSLAPSGRGGDEQFF
v_gene: TRBV6-5; len: 15; d_gene: .; j_gene: TRBJ1-4; abundance: .; CDR3nt: TGTGCCAGCAGTTACTCCGGACAGAGTAATGAAAAACTGTTTTTT; CDR3aa: CASSYSGQSNEKLFF
v_gene: TRBV27; len: 15; d_gene: .; j_gene: TRBJ1-4; abundance: .; CDR3nt: TGTGCCAGCAGACCCTGGGACATCTCTAATGAAAAACTGTTTTTT; CDR3aa: CASRPWDISNEKLFF
v_gene: TRBV11-2; len: 14; d_gene: .; j_gene: TRBJ2-7; abundance: .; CDR3nt: TGTGCCAGCAGCTTCGATAGTCCCTTATACGAGCAGTACTTC; CDR3aa: CASSFDSPLYEQYF
v_gene: TRBV29-1; len: 13; d_gene: .; j_gene: TRBJ2-5; abundance: .; CDR3nt: TGCAGCGTTGAAGACAACTTCCGGGAGACCCAGTACTTC; CDR3aa: CSVEDNFRETQYF
v_gene: TRBV30; len: 13; d_gene: TRBD1; j_gene: TRBJ1-1; abundance: .; CDR3nt: TGTGCCTGGACACAGGGGTTGAACACTGAAGCTTTCTTT; CDR3aa: CAWTQGLNTEAFF
v_gene: TRBV27; len: 16; d_gene: TRBD1; j_gene: TRBJ2-7; abundance: .; CDR3nt: TGTGCCAGCAGTTTAGGTTCCGGGACAGGGACCTACGAGCAGTACTTC; CDR3aa: CASSLGSGTGTYEQYF
v_gene: TRBV2; len: 15; d_gene: TRBD1; j_gene: TRBJ2-7; abundance: once; CDR3nt: TGTGCCAGCAGTGATGGACAGGATCGACCCTACGAGCAGTACTTC; CDR3aa: CASSDGQDRPYEQYF
v_gene: TRBV11-2; len: 13; d_gene: .; j_gene: TRBJ2-5; abundance: once; CDR3nt: TGTGCCAGCAGCTCAGGGAATCCAGAGACCCAGTACTTC; CDR3aa: CASSSGNPETQYF
v_gene: TRBV5-1; len: 17; d_gene: TRBD2; j_gene: TRBJ2-5; abundance: .; CDR3nt: TGCGCCAGCAGCTCGGGGGGGAGGTCCTCCACGCGGGAGACCCAGTACTTC; CDR3aa: CASSSGGRSSTRETQYF
v_gene: TRBV5-1; len: 14; d_gene: TRBD2; j_gene: TRBJ2-5; abundance: once; CDR3nt: TGCGCCAGCAGCTTGGCCGGACTAGCGCGTGAGCAGTACTTC; CDR3aa: CASSLAGLAREQYF
v_gene: TRBV5-1; len: 15; d_gene: .; j_gene: TRBJ1-1; abundance: .; CDR3nt: TGCGCCAGCAGCTCGAGGGCTCAGATGAACACTGAAGCTTTCTTT; CDR3aa: CASSSRAQMNTEAFF
v_gene: TRBV7-9; len: 14; d_gene: .; j_gene: TRBJ1-5; abundance: .; CDR3nt: TGTGCCAGCAGCTTGGGGACACCCAGGGGGCCCCAGCATTTT; CDR3aa: CASSLGTPRGPQHF
v_gene: TRBV6-6; len: 14; d_gene: .; j_gene: TRBJ2-7; abundance: .; CDR3nt: TGTGCCAGCAGTTACTCCGGGTCTGGCTACGAGCAGTACTTC; CDR3aa: CASSYSGSGYEQYF
v_gene: TRBV30; len: 16; d_gene: TRBD1; j_gene: TRBJ1-6; abundance: .; CDR3nt: TGTGCCTGGAGTAGGGACAGGGGACTCGGGAATTCACCCCTCCACTTT; CDR3aa: CAWSRDRGLGNSPLHF
v_gene: TRBV10-3; len: 17; d_gene: .; j_gene: TRBJ1-4; abundance: .; CDR3nt: TGTGCCGCCCGACCTGGGGGCAGCCATGCAACTAATGAAAAACTGTTTTTT; CDR3aa: CAARPGGSHATNEKLFF
v_gene: TRBV7-9; len: 17; d_gene: TRBD1; j_gene: TRBJ1-5; abundance: .; CDR3nt: TGTGCCAGCAGCCCCGGGACAGGGGCCCTATACAATCAGCCCCAGCATTTT; CDR3aa: CASSPGTGALYNQPQHF